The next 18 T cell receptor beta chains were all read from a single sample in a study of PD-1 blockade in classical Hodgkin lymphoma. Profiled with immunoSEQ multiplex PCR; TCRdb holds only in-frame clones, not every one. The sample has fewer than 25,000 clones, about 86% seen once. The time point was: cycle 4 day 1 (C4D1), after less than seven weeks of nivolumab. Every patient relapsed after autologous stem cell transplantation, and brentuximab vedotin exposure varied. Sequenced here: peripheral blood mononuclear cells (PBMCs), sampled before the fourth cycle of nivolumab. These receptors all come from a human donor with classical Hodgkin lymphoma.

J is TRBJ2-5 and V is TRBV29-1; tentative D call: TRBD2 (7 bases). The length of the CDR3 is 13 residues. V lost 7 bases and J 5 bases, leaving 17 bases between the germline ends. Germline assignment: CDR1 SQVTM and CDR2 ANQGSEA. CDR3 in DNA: TGCAGCGCCCTAGGGGGGGGAGGGGAGACCCAGTACTTC. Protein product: CSALGGGGETQYF.

The CDR3, as DNA: TGCGCCAGCAGCCAAGATGTTGGTTGGGCAAGCTATGGCTACACCTTC. It encodes CASSQDVGWASYGYTF. V is TRBV4-1 and J is TRBJ1-2; D uncertain. V was pared by 0 bases and J by 4 bases, with 15 bases between. Germline V gene sequence: CDR1 MGHRA, CDR2 YSYEKL. The CDR3 sequence is 16 residues long.

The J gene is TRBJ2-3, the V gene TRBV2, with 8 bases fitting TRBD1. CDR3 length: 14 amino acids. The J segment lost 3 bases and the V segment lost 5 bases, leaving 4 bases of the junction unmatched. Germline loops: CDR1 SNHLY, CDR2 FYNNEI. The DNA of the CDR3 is TGTGCCAGCAGTTATGACAGGGGTACAGATACGCAGTATTTT. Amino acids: CASSYDRGTDTQYF.

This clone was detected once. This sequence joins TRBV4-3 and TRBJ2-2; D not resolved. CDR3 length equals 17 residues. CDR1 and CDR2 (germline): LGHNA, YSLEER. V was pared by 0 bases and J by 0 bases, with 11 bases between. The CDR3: CASSQEFGLPNTGELFF. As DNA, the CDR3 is TGCGCCAGCAGCCAAGAGTTCGGGTTACCGAACACCGGGGAGCTGTTTTTT.

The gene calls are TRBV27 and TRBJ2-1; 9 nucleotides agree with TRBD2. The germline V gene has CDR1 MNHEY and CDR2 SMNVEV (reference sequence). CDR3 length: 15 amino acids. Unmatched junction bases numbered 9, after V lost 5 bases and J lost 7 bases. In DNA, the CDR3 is TGTGCCAGCAGTCCACCCCGGCTAGCGGGGAATGAGCAGTTCTTC. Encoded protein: CASSPPRLAGNEQFF.

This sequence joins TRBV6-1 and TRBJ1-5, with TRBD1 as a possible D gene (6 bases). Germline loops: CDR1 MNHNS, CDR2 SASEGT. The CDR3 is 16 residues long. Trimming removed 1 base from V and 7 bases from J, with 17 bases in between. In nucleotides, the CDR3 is TGTGCCAGCAGTGAAGTAGGGGGGCGGTGGGGACAGCCCCAGCATTTT. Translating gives CASSEVGGRWGQPQHF.

CDR3 residues: CASTSGGQAQSPLHF. The CDR3 bases are TGTGCCAGCACCTCGGGGGGACAGGCTCAGTCACCCCTCCACTTT. This chain joins TRBV9 and TRBJ1-6; 8 bases fit TRBD1. This CDR3 comprises 15 residues. Germline CDR1 reads SGDLS; CDR2 reads YYNGEE. Trimming at V came to 6 bases and at J to 10 bases, leaving 12 bases not matched to a gene.

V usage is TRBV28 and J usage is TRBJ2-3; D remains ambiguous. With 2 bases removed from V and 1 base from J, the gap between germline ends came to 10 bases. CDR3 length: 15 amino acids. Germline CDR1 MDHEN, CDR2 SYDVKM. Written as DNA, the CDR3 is TGTGCCAGCAGTTTACGAAACGGGCGCACAGATACGCAGTATTTT. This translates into CASSLRNGRTDTQYF.

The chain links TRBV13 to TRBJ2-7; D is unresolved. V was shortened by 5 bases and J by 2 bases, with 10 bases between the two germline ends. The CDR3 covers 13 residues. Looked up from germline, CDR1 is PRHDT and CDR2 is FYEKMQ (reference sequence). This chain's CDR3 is CASSRPPTYEQYF. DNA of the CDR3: TGTGCCAGCAGCCGACCCCCTACCTACGAGCAGTACTTC.

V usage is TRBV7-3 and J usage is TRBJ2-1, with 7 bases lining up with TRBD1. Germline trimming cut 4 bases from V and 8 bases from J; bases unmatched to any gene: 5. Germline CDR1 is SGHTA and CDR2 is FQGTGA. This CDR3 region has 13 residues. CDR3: CASSSYRGDEQFF. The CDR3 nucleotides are TGTGCCAGCAGCTCTTACAGGGGCGATGAGCAGTTCTTC.

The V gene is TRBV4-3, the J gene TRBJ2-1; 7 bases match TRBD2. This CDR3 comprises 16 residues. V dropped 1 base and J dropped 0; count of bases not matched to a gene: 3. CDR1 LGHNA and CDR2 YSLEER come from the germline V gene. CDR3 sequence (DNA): TGCGCCAGCAGCCAAGTTGGGGGGGACTCCTACAATGAGCAGTTCTTC. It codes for CASSQVGGDSYNEQFF.

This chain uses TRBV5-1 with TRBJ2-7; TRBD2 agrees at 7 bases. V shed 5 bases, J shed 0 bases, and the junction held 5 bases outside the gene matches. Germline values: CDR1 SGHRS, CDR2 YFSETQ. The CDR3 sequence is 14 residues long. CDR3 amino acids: CASRSSSGSYEQYF. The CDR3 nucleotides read TGCGCCAGCAGGAGTTCTAGCGGCTCCTACGAGCAGTACTTC.

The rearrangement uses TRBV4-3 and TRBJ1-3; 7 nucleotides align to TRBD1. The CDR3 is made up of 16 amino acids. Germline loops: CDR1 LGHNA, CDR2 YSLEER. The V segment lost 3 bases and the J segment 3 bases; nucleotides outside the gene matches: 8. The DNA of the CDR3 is TGCGCCAGCAGCCACCGCTCGACAGGGAATGGAAACACCATATATTTT. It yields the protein CASSHRSTGNGNTIYF.

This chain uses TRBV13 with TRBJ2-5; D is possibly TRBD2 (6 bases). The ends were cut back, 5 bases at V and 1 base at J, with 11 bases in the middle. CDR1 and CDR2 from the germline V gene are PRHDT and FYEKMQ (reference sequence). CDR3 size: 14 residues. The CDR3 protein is CASSPGTLQETQYF. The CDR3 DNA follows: TGTGCCAGCAGCCCCGGGACTCTCCAAGAGACCCAGTACTTC.

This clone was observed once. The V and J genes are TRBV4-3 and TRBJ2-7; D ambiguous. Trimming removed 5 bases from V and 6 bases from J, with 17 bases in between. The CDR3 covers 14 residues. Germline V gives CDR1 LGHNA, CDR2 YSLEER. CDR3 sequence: CASSFRALDGEQYF. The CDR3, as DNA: TGCGCCAGCAGCTTCCGGGCCCTTGACGGCGAGCAGTACTTC.

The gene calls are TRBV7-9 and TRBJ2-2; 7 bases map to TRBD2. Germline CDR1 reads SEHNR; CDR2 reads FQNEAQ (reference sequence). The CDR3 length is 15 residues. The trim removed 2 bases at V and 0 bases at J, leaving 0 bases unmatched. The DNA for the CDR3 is TGTGCCAGCAGCTTACTAGCGGCGAACACCGGGGAGCTGTTTTTT. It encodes CASSLLAANTGELFF.

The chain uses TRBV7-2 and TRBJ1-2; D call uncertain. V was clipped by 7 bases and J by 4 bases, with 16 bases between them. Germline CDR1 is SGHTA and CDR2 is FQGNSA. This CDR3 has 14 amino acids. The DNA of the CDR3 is TGTGCCAGCACCCTTTTTTCAGAGGCCTATGGCTACACCTTC. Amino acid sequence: CASTLFSEAYGYTF.

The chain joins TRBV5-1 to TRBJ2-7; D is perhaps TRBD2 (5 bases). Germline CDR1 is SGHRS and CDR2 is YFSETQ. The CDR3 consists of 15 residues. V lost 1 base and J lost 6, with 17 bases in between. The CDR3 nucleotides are TGCGCCAGCAGCTTGAATCCGGGGATCCAGCGCGAGCAGTACTTC. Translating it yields CASSLNPGIQREQYF.